This T cell receptor (beta chain) is drawn from a study of cytomegalovirus exposure and HLA in healthy donors. The PCR contained 60 Vbeta and 13 Jbeta primers. Sequencing was performed with immunoSEQ multiplex PCR; in TCRdb, only in-frame clones are kept and a portion is missing. The data hold 170,000 or so clones, with over 70% observed a single time. CDR3 length: 11 amino acids. V lost 8 bases and J lost 5, with 9 bases in between. The germline gives CDR1 ENHRY, CDR2 SYGVKD. This chain links TRBV10-3 with TRBJ1-2; D possibly corresponds to TRBD1 (5 bases). Sequencing used PBMCs. The sequence came from a woman under 40 in good health and CMV-seropositive. The DNA of the CDR3 is TGTGCCATCGGCACAGGATATGGCTACACCTTC. It yields the protein CAIGTGYGYTF.